The 3 T cell receptor beta chains below come from one sample, sequenced in a study of blood T cells in healthy people across ages. Next came a second PCR, run for about 7 to 12 cycles, which used a sample-barcoded 5' primer along with a J-beta primer mix. TCRdb re-derived calls from the 5' RACE reads in MiXCR, one entry per CDR3 protein. The data show more than 650,000 distinct CDR3 sequences, with 53% seen just once and about 42% held by the top ten. The sequenced sample consisted of blood. The receptors shown here come from a man at least 80 years old in good health.

This chain uses TRBV3-1 with TRBJ2-4; no firm D call. TRBJ2-7 matches the DNA end more closely, so the J call is doubtful. Germline V gene lookup returns CDR1 LGHDT and CDR2 YNNKEL (reference sequence). CDR3 length: 14 residues. The CDR3 nucleotides read TGTGCCAGCAGCCAAAGGTCTAGAGCCTACGAGCAGTACTTC. Amino acid sequence: CASSQRSRAYEQYF.

DNA for the CDR3: TGTGCCACCAGTGATTTGCGGGGAGCGGGAGGGGATTATGAGCAGTACTTC. Its protein is CATSDLRGAGGDYEQYF. This sequence joins TRBV24-1 and TRBJ2-7; 10 nucleotides line up with TRBD2. Germline V gene sequence: CDR1 KGHDR, CDR2 SFDVKD. This CDR3 comprises 17 residues. The trim removed 0 bases at V and 7 bases at J, leaving 11 bases unmatched.

This clonotype was detected only a few times. This chain uses TRBV12-3 or TRBV12-4 with TRBJ1-1; 7 positions agree with TRBD1. The CDR3 contains 13 residues. With V trimmed by 6 bases and J by 4 bases, 5 bases remained unmatched. CDR3 coding DNA: TGTGCCAGCAGCTCCAGGGGGGTCACTGAAGCTTTCTTT. As protein: CASSSRGVTEAFF.